Following are 28 T cell receptor beta chains from one sample sequenced in a study of vaccination and CD4 T cells after COVID-19. These receptors are not linked to any known antigen. Treatment specified: roughly 10-day PBMC culture with coronavirus spike peptide pools or control peptides (ViraFEST assay). Sequenced with the Oncomine TCR Beta short-read assay was DNA taken from cultured CD4+ T cells. From the PCR reads, TCRdb called clonotypes with MiXCR, one entry per CDR3 protein. This table has about 7,300 distinct CDR3 sequences, about 54% appearing once. Sequencing was done on a sample of CD4+ T cells from blood, cultured in vitro. Receptor source: a human donor who had recovered from COVID-19.

The genes are TRBV20-1 and TRBJ2-3; D might be TRBD1 or TRBD2, each matching 5 bases. Trimming removed 4 bases at V and 5 bases at J, with 22 bases between. The CDR3 has 16 residues. Germline V gene data show CDR1 as DFQATT and CDR2 as SNEGSKA (reference sequence). This CDR3 reads CSAIVSVGDLGDTQYF. Here the CDR3 DNA reads TGCAGTGCTATTGTTTCTGTGGGGGACCTAGGAGATACGCAGTATTTT.

V usage is TRBV15 and J usage is TRBJ2-7, with TRBD1 as a possible D gene (6 bases). This CDR3 spans 15 amino acids. CDR1 LNHNV and CDR2 YYDKDF come from the germline V gene (reference sequence). The V end lost 1 base, the J end lost 1 base, and 11 bases lay between the germline ends. The CDR3 coding sequence is TGTGCCACCAGCAGAGGGGACATTCTATCCTACGAGCAGTACTTC. It encodes CATSRGDILSYEQYF.

CDR3 residues: CASSLIGQGYEQYF. CDR3 bases: TGTGCCAGCAGCCTAATTGGACAGGGCTACGAGCAGTACTTC. V usage is TRBV7-6 and J usage is TRBJ2-7; TRBD1 matches 8 bases. The CDR3 has 14 amino acids. Germline CDR1 and CDR2: SGHVS and FNYEAQ. With V trimmed by 5 bases and J by 3 bases, 6 bases remained unmatched.

The gene calls are TRBV12-3 or TRBV12-4 and TRBJ2-5, with D tentatively TRBD1 or TRBD2 (6 bases each). The V end lost 8 bases, the J end lost 5 bases, and 24 bases lay between the germline ends. The CDR3 length is 16 residues. CDR3 sequence reads: CASWVGGSPTGETQYF. The CDR3 DNA reads TGTGCCAGCTGGGTGGGGGGATCCCCCACAGGGGAGACCCAGTACTTC.

In its sample, this clonotype was seen a few times. The V call is TRBV19, the J call TRBJ2-6; the D is unclear. V dropped 6 bases and J dropped 0 bases, with 9 bases sitting between them. CDR3 length equals 15 residues. Germline CDR1 and CDR2: LNHDA and SQIVND (reference sequence). CDR3 nucleotide sequence: TGTGCCAGTAGATCCGTCCGCTCTGGGGCCAACGTCCTGACTTTC. Residues: CASRSVRSGANVLTF.

The chain links TRBV5-1 to TRBJ1-1; 10 bases line up with TRBD1. The length of the CDR3 is 14 residues. The V and J ends lost 4 bases and 4 bases, in that order; junction bases with no gene match: 4. Germline CDR1 is SGHRS and CDR2 is YFSETQ. The CDR3: CASSPRTGGTEAFF. In DNA form, the CDR3 reads TGCGCCAGCAGCCCACGGACAGGGGGCACTGAAGCTTTCTTT.

This clonotype has only a few counts. The CDR3 nucleotides read TGTGCCACCAGCAGAGGCAGGGCCGTCGAGGAACTGTTTTTT. As protein: CATSRGRAVEELFF. The rearrangement links TRBV15 to TRBJ1-4; the D gene is possibly TRBD1 (5 bases). Looked up from germline, CDR1 is LNHNV and CDR2 is YYDKDF (reference sequence). The V and J ends lost 1 base and 12 bases respectively, with 15 bases between them. CDR3 length: 14 amino acids. The full variable domain, its missing parts supplied by reference TRBV15 and TRBJ1-4, is DAMVIQNPRYQVTQFGKPVTLSCSQTLNHNVMYWYQQKSSQAPKLLFHYYDKDFNNEADTPDNFQSRRPNTSFCFLDIRSPGLGDTAMYLCATSRGRAVEELFFGSGTQLSVL.

The chain recombines TRBV5-1 with TRBJ1-5; D remains unclear. Per germline, CDR1 SGHRS and CDR2 YFSETQ. The CDR3 is 15 residues long. Trimming cost V 0 bases and J 7 bases, with 14 bases left between them. The CDR3 sequence: CASSLGGEARQPQHF. The CDR3 DNA is TGCGCCAGCAGCTTGGGCGGGGAGGCACGGCAGCCCCAGCATTTT.

The chain recombines TRBV7-8 with TRBJ2-5; 15 bases are a match to TRBD2. V was pared by 1 base and J by 5 bases, with 14 bases of the junction left unmatched. This CDR3 is 20 amino acids long. Germline CDR1 reads SGHVS; CDR2 reads FQNEAQ. This CDR3 is CASSLVPGTGTSGGRETQYF. DNA of the CDR3: TGTGCCAGCAGCTTAGTCCCGGGGACAGGGACTAGCGGGGGGAGGGAGACCCAGTACTTC. Complete variable domain (other parts from reference TRBV7-8 and TRBJ2-5): GAGVSQSPRYKVAKRGQDVALRCDPISGHVSLFWYQQALGQGPEFLTYFQNEAQLDKSGLPSDRFFAERPEGSVSTLKIQRTQQEDSAVYLCASSLVPGTGTSGGRETQYFGPGTRLLVL.

The genes are TRBV12-5 and TRBJ1-1, with 9 bases matching TRBD1. Trimming took 5 bases from V and 2 from J; bases not matched to a gene: 6. This CDR3 has 15 amino acids. In germline, CDR1 is LGHNT, CDR2 FRNRAP. This CDR3 reads CASGTGQGTNTEAFF. In nucleotides, the CDR3 is TGTGCTAGTGGTACGGGACAGGGAACCAACACTGAAGCTTTCTTT.

The rearrangement uses TRBV3-1 and TRBJ1-6, with a weak D call TRBD1 (5 bases). CDR1 LGHDT and CDR2 YNNKEL come from the germline V gene (reference sequence). The CDR3 has 15 residues. Deletions cut 6 bases from V and 7 bases from J, with 16 bases between. CDR3 sequence: CASRLAGLENSPLHF. The CDR3 DNA is TGTGCCAGCAGGCTCGCAGGGCTAGAGAATTCACCCCTCCACTTT. The full variable domain, with the rest looked up from reference TRBV3-1 and TRBJ1-6, is DTAVSQTPKYLVTQMGNDKSIKCEQNLGHDTMYWYKQDSKKFLKIMFSYNNKELIINETVPNRFSPKSPDKAHLNLHINSLELGDSAVYFCASRLAGLENSPLHFGNGTRLTVT.

The rearrangement uses TRBV11-2 and TRBJ1-1; D not resolved. Trimming removed 1 base from V and 6 bases from J, with 6 bases in between. The CDR3 totals 12 residues. Per the germline V gene, CDR1 is SGHAT and CDR2 is FQNNGV. The CDR3: CASSLARAEAFF. CDR3 DNA: TGTGCCAGCAGCTTAGCTAGGGCTGAAGCTTTCTTT.

The CDR3 is CASALEGSGNTIYF. CDR3 nucleotides: TGCGCCAGCGCCCTGGAGGGCTCTGGAAACACCATATATTTT. The gene calls are TRBV23-1 and TRBJ1-3; D is uncertain. TRBV23-1 is noted as an ORF with a role that remains uncertain. V was trimmed by 8 bases and J by 0 bases, leaving 11 bases between them. This CDR3 region has 14 residues.

The chain has TRBV14 and TRBJ1-1; no firm D call. Per germline, CDR1 SGHDN and CDR2 FVKESK. This CDR3 is built from 13 residues. V shed 3 bases and J shed 2 bases, with 7 bases lying between them. The CDR3 bases are TGTGCCAGCAGCCACAGGCTAAACACTGAAGCTTTCTTT. As protein: CASSHRLNTEAFF.

The V and J genes are TRBV6-1 and TRBJ2-5; unclear D gene. The germline gives CDR1 MNHNS, CDR2 SASEGT. The CDR3 consists of 15 residues. The V end lost 5 bases, the J end lost 5 bases, and 18 bases lay between the germline ends. The CDR3 DNA sequence: TGTGCCAGCAGTCCATCTGTCCTTTCCAGGGAGACCCAGTACTTC. Translation: CASSPSVLSRETQYF.

The chain carries TRBV12-3 or TRBV12-4 and TRBJ2-7, with D perhaps being TRBD1 or TRBD2 (5 bases each). With 2 bases removed from V and 6 bases from J, the gap between germline ends came to 11 bases. This CDR3 is built from 13 residues. CDR3 loop: CASSLLDGTEQYF. The CDR3 nucleotides read TGTGCCAGCAGTTTACTGGATGGGACCGAGCAGTACTTC.

V usage is TRBV4-3 and J usage is TRBJ2-7; the D is unclear. V shed 0 bases and J shed 0 bases, with 9 bases lying between them. Germline V gives CDR1 LGHNA, CDR2 YSLEER. The CDR3 covers 15 residues. The chain's CDR3 is CASSQELRSSYEQYF. The CDR3, as DNA: TGCGCCAGCAGCCAAGAGCTCCGCAGCTCCTACGAGCAGTACTTC.

The table lists this clonotype with a few counts. V is TRBV7-9 and J is TRBJ2-7, with 8 positions matching TRBD2. The CDR3 spans 14 residues. Germline values: CDR1 SEHNR, CDR2 FQNEAQ (reference sequence). V lost 5 bases, J lost 5 bases, and 8 bases stayed unmatched. CDR3 sequence reads: CASSPGTRIDEQYF. CDR3 coding DNA: TGTGCCAGCAGCCCCGGGACTAGAATCGACGAGCAGTACTTC.

This clonotype was picked up a small number of times. The chain employs TRBV21-1 and TRBJ1-6; the table gives TRBD1 as D, unverified against the DNA. TRBV21-1 is described as a pseudogene. This CDR3 has 20 amino acids. The CDR3 loop is CASSVHRGGRETDYNSPLHF. The CDR3 DNA sequence: TGTGCCAGCAGCGTACATAGGGGGGGGCGCGAAACTGACTATAATTCACCCCTCCACTTT.

The V call is TRBV20-1, the J call TRBJ2-1, with TRBD2 identical over 14 bases. The CDR3 covers 15 residues. Germline loops: CDR1 DFQATT, CDR2 SNEGSKA (reference sequence). With 4 bases clipped from V and 9 bases from J, the junction kept 8 bases outside the gene matches. CDR3 loop: CSATPGLAGVTEQFF. Here the CDR3 DNA reads TGCAGTGCTACGCCGGGACTAGCGGGAGTAACTGAGCAGTTCTTC.

V is TRBV18 and J is TRBJ2-2; D not certain. Germline lookup yields CDR1 KGHSH and CDR2 LQKENI. The CDR3 covers 13 residues. V was trimmed by 4 bases and J by 8 bases, leaving 11 bases between them. CDR3 loop: CASSRRTPGELFF. The CDR3 bases are TGTGCCAGCTCACGGCGTACCCCAGGGGAGCTGTTTTTT.

The genes are TRBV5-1 and TRBJ2-5; 16 nucleotides line up with TRBD2. The CDR3 length is 16 residues. V was pared by 3 bases and J by 5 bases, with 4 bases of the junction left unmatched. The V gene's germline CDR1 is SGHRS and CDR2 YFSETQ. As DNA, the CDR3 is TGCGCCAGCAGCTCGGGACTAGCGGGGGGGCAGGAGACCCAGTACTTC. Translating it yields CASSSGLAGGQETQYF.

The rearrangement joins TRBV7-9 to TRBJ2-7; possible D gene TRBD1, 6 bases. The germline V and J ends were trimmed by 6 bases and 7 bases, with 16 bases remaining between them. CDR3 length: 13 amino acids. The germline V gene has CDR1 SEHNR and CDR2 FQNEAQ (reference sequence). Here the CDR3 DNA reads TGTGCCAGCAGTCTCGGACAGCACATGGAGCAGTACTTC. Its translation is CASSLGQHMEQYF.

This clonotype was observed a handful of times. This chain links TRBV6-1 with TRBJ1-1; TRBD1 matches at 7 bases. Germline CDR1 is MNHNS and CDR2 is SASEGT. With V trimmed by 2 bases and J by 1 base, 4 bases remained unmatched. The CDR3 is 15 amino acids. CDR3 sequence reads: CASSEQEGANTEAFF. CDR3 sequence (DNA): TGTGCCAGCAGTGAACAGGAGGGGGCGAACACTGAAGCTTTCTTT.

The V call is TRBV6-2 or TRBV6-3, the J call TRBJ1-1; D not resolved. CDR1 is MNHEY, CDR2 SVGEGT, per germline. CDR3 length: 16 amino acids. V shed 2 bases and J shed 1 base, with 14 bases lying between them. This CDR3 is CASSYSPSGENTEAFF. CDR3 nucleotides: TGTGCCAGCAGTTACAGCCCGAGCGGGGAGAACACTGAAGCTTTCTTT.

The genes are TRBV14 and TRBJ2-4; D remains unclear. Germline assignment: CDR1 SGHDN and CDR2 FVKESK. The CDR3 consists of 12 residues. The V end lost 1 base, the J end lost 6 bases, and 4 bases lay between the germline ends. CDR3 region: CASSQVGNIQYF. DNA for the CDR3: TGTGCCAGCAGCCAAGTTGGAAACATTCAGTACTTC. Drawing the rest from reference TRBV14 and TRBJ2-4, the complete variable domain is EAGVTQFPSHSVIEKGQTVTLRCDPISGHDNLYWYRRVMGKEIKFLLHFVKESKQDESGMPNNRFLAERTGGTYSTLKVQPAELEDSGVYFCASSQVGNIQYFGAGTRLSVL.

The chain uses TRBV7-2 and TRBJ1-2; 9 bases line up with TRBD1. The V gene's germline CDR1 is SGHTA and CDR2 FQGNSA. The CDR3 is 15 amino acids. With V trimmed by 5 bases and J by 4 bases, 8 bases remained unmatched. CDR3 nucleotides: TGTGCCAGCAGCCTACGACAGGGGGAAGGCTATGGCTACACCTTC. It is translated as CASSLRQGEGYGYTF.

This sequence joins TRBV2 and TRBJ2-1, with no clear D. Germline CDR1 and CDR2: SNHLY and FYNNEI. Trimming stripped 3 bases from V and 1 base from J, with 7 bases between. There are 14 residues in the CDR3. This chain's CDR3 is CASSEIRSYNEQFF. CDR3 bases: TGTGCCAGCAGTGAGATAAGGTCCTACAATGAGCAGTTCTTC.